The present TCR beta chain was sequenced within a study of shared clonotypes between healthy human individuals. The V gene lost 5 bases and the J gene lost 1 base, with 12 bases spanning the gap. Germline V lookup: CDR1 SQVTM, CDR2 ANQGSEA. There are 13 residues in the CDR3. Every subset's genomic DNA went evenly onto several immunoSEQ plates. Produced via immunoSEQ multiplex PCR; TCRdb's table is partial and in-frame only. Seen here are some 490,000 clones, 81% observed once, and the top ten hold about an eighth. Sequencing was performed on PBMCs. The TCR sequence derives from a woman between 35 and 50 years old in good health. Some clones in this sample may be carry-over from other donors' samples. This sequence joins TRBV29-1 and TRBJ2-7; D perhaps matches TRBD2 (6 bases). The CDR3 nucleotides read TGCAGCGTTCGGGGCGGGATGTCCTACGAGCAGTACTTC. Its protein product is CSVRGGMSYEQYF.